This record covers a single T cell receptor beta chain. Its antigen is currently not known. The junction departs from the called germline gene at one end, perhaps through a read error. This specimen comes from a study of tumor and adjacent non-tumor tissue in lung cancer (dated by TCRdb to about 2018). Regarding the study in general: By cancer type, the cohort comprised around 11 adenocarcinoma patients, a couple of squamous cell carcinoma patients and 1 small cell lung cancer patient. Ages among the roughly 15 patients ranged from roughly 30 to 85 years, there were approximately 10 men and 5 women, and disease was at TNM stage I to III. In total, sequencing yielded 125,075,908 productive TCRbeta reads, which works out to an average of approximately 4.2 million reads per sample. Bulk TCRbeta repertoires were compared between lung tumor tissue and matched distant non-tumor lung tissue obtained from around 14 lung cancer patients. More than 25 paired specimens, one tumor and one normal lung sample per patient, were profiled by TCRbeta CDR3 sequencing.

RNA was extracted from bulk unsorted tissue and checked for quality with a NanoDrop ND-1000 and an Agilent 2100. For the normal lung samples, distant non-tumor tissue was collected more than 3 cm away from the tumor edge. Newly diagnosed lung cancer patients without prior chemotherapy who had been admitted for thoracic surgery in China between August and November 2014 were enrolled as donors. The study excluded patients who had received radiotherapy or chemotherapy before or who had another cancer at the same time. Surgical tissue pieces of 1-2 cm3 were preserved in RNAlater solution and were kept at -80 degrees C until use. Library creation used multiplex PCR. Sequencing instrument: Illumina HiSeq 2500. TCRbeta libraries were constructed through three rounds of nested PCR with primers (Table S4) according to protocols modified from ARM-PCR. Before sequencing, PCR products of 200-500 bp were excised from the gel and purified with the QIAquick gel extraction kit. The authors' analysis ran thus. Trimmomatic was used to clean the reads, FLASH merged the cleaned reads into complete CDR3 sequences, and MiTCR assigned the sequences to V(D)J germline segments. VDJtools was used to compute clonal diversity as the inverse Simpson's index. Productive reads were defined as in-frame sequences without a premature stop codon. TCRdb ran its own pipeline on the public reads, namely fastp trimming at Q25 and MiXCR clone calling, and kept in-frame beta chains. Rows merge per CDR3 protein into single entries with the most common DNA and genes. Here the V and J calls rest on TCRdb's processing, not on the authors' analysis. The sample table contains fewer than 75,000 distinct CDR3 sequences; only one count was recorded for around 76% of them. Over 35% of the sample is taken by the ten largest.

On the study overall, not on this receptor specifically: The methods do not name the sequencing platform or mention unique molecular identifiers. The cohort had only about 16 patients, and the authors noted that larger samples and more detailed clinical data are needed. The top 100 clones made up a significantly larger cumulative share of the repertoire in normal lung than in tumor tissue. TCR diversity was significantly higher in younger patients, and greater tumor TCR diversity was associated with shorter overall survival and shorter disease-free survival. Tumor tissue showed significantly higher TCR diversity (inverse Simpson) than normal lung tissue, at 431.37 vs 166.20 (P = 0.0075, Mann-Whitney U test). Peripheral blood was not sequenced, so blood TCRbeta repertoires were not examined in the lung cancer patients of the study.

CDR1 is given as MNHNS and CDR2 as SASEGT, both from the germline V gene. The CDR3 sequence holds 15 residues, the cysteine and phenylalanine included. Here the CDR3 DNA is all that survives: 45 bases in frame from base 1. The sequenced sample was distant non-tumor lung tissue. The rearrangement combines TRBV6-1 with TRBJ1-3; too little of a D gene remains to name it. This receptor was identified in a man in his sixties with non-small cell lung cancer. The nucleotide sequence reads as follows: TGTGTCAGCCGGCGGGTTCGGCTCTCTGGAAACACCATATATTTT. This encodes CVSRRVRLSGNTIYF.